One and the same sample provided the 31 T cell receptor beta chains below, sequenced in a study of blood T cell repertoires in COVID-19. Some clones are missing from TCRdb's copy, which holds only in-frame ones; the method was immunoSEQ multiplex PCR. The data show 100,000 to 150,000 clones, with around nine tenths seen just once and about 17% held by the top ten. The material sequenced was peripheral blood. The receptors derive from a man in his fifties or sixties with active or convalescent COVID-19.

The chain couples TRBV27 to TRBJ1-4, with D perhaps TRBD1 (5 bases). V was pared by 2 bases and J by 7 bases, with 8 bases between. Germline-derived CDR1 and CDR2 are MNHEY and SMNVEV (reference sequence). This CDR3 spans 13 amino acids. This CDR3 is CASSLRQSEKLFF. DNA for the CDR3: TGTGCCAGCAGTTTAAGACAGAGTGAAAAACTGTTTTTT.

The rearrangement uses TRBV18 and TRBJ1-4; 11 bases agree with TRBD1. The CDR3 length is 14 residues. The V and J ends lost 3 bases and 10 bases, in that order; junction bases with no gene match: 4. Germline loops: CDR1 KGHSH, CDR2 LQKENI. The CDR3 DNA reads TGTGCCAGCTCACCGCCGGGACAGGGGGGAAAACTGTTTTTT. Residues: CASSPPGQGGKLFF.

This clone was found once. The rearrangement joins TRBV10-1 to TRBJ2-3; TRBD2 might be the D (5 bases). V was cut by 4 bases and J by 3 bases, with 5 bases left in between. The CDR3 runs 12 residues. Germline V lookup: CDR1 WNHNN, CDR2 SYGVQD (reference sequence). The CDR3, as DNA: TGCGCCAGCAGTGGAGGGACAGATACGCAGTATTTT. Its protein product is CASSGGTDTQYF.

This clone has more than one count but fewer than ten. The chain is built from TRBV29-1 and TRBJ2-5, with D tentatively TRBD2 (7 bases). Germline V gives CDR1 SQVTM, CDR2 ANQGSEA. The CDR3 contains 15 residues. The V and J ends lost 6 bases and 3 bases respectively, with 20 bases between them. The CDR3 sequence: CSVGGALAAKETQYF. In nucleotides, the CDR3 is TGCAGCGTGGGGGGGGCTCTAGCGGCGAAAGAGACCCAGTACTTC. Full variable domain (remainder filled in from reference TRBV29-1 and TRBJ2-5): SAVISQKPSRDICQRGTSLTIQCQVDSQVTMMFWYRQQPGQSLTLIATANQGSEATYESGFVIDKFPISRPNLTFSTLTVSNMSPEDSSIYLCSVGGALAAKETQYFGPGTRLLVL.

This clone is medium-sized (0.01 to 0.1%) by share. The chain carries TRBV27 and TRBJ2-2; 12 bases are a match to TRBD2. Trimming cost V 5 bases and J 1 base; bases outside gene matches: 17. The CDR3 loop spans 21 amino acids. Germline-derived CDR1 and CDR2 are MNHEY and SMNVEV (reference sequence). The chain's CDR3 is CASSPSRLAGVLLGNTGELFF. CDR3 DNA: TGTGCCAGCAGTCCTTCCAGACTAGCGGGAGTCCTTCTGGGGAACACCGGGGAGCTGTTTTTT.

This chain joins TRBV11-2 and TRBJ1-2; TRBD1 matches 8 bases. The germline V gene encodes CDR1 SGHAT and CDR2 FQNNGV. This CDR3 contains 14 residues. Trimming cost V 1 base and J 4 bases; bases outside gene matches: 2. CDR3 nucleotide sequence: TGTGCCAGCAGCTTAGTAGACAGGGGCTATGGCTACACCTTC. This sequence encodes CASSLVDRGYGYTF.

This sequence joins TRBV19 and TRBJ2-3; 12 nucleotides line up with TRBD2. Per germline, CDR1 LNHDA and CDR2 SQIVND (reference sequence). The length of the CDR3 is 17 residues. Trimming removed 8 bases from V and 0 bases from J; junction bases left unmatched: 9. The CDR3 loop is CASRRTSGAPSTDTQYF. CDR3 sequence (DNA): TGTGCCAGTCGCCGGACTAGCGGGGCCCCTAGCACAGATACGCAGTATTTT.

The chain carries TRBV7-2 and TRBJ2-5; 16 bases map to TRBD2. Germline assignment: CDR1 SGHTA and CDR2 FQGNSA. V dropped 0 bases and J dropped 4; count of bases not matched to a gene: 8. This CDR3 comprises 19 residues. This CDR3 reads CASSLARMGLAGGTETQYF. The CDR3 DNA reads TGTGCCAGCAGCTTAGCGCGTATGGGACTAGCGGGAGGGACAGAGACCCAGTACTTC.

The chain couples TRBV15 to TRBJ1-3, with D unclear. The V end lost 0 bases, the J end lost 0 bases, and 9 bases lay between the germline ends. CDR1 and CDR2 (germline): LNHNV, YYDKDF (reference sequence). The CDR3 loop spans 16 amino acids. In DNA form, the CDR3 reads TGTGCCACCAGCAGAGATCTCGGGATCTCTGGAAACACCATATATTTT. This sequence encodes CATSRDLGISGNTIYF.

The chain employs TRBV6-1 and TRBJ2-4, with D possibly matching TRBD1 (6 bases). The CDR3 has 17 amino acids. With 3 bases removed from V and 1 base from J, the gap between germline ends came to 16 bases. Germline CDR1 MNHNS, CDR2 SASEGT. CDR3 amino acids: CASSETGTWSAKNIQYF. As DNA, the CDR3 is TGTGCCAGCAGTGAGACCGGGACATGGTCGGCCAAAAACATTCAGTACTTC.

The chain couples TRBV6-1 to TRBJ1-3; TRBD1 matches 7 bases. CDR3 length equals 15 residues. In germline, CDR1 is MNHNS, CDR2 SASEGT. V was pared by 3 bases and J by 0 bases, with 2 bases of the junction left unmatched. CDR3 coding DNA: TGTGCCAGCAGTGACGGGACAGACTCTGGAAACACCATATATTTT. The encoded protein is CASSDGTDSGNTIYF.

The rearrangement links TRBV28 to TRBJ1-1; D may be TRBD1 (6 bases). Germline CDR1 reads MDHEN; CDR2 reads SYDVKM. V was shortened by 2 bases and J by 7 bases, with 20 bases between the two germline ends. The CDR3 runs to 16 residues. CDR3 DNA: TGTGCCAGCAGTTTAGGAGTTTTGGGGACACAGGGTGAAGCTTTCTTT. Residues: CASSLGVLGTQGEAFF.

The rearrangement joins TRBV6-5 to TRBJ1-1, with 9 nucleotides matching TRBD1. Germline trimming cut 8 bases from V and 10 bases from J; bases unmatched to any gene: 5. CDR3 length: 11 residues. CDR1 is MNHEY, CDR2 SVGAGI, per germline. The CDR3 is CASGGDRAAFF. CDR3 nucleotide sequence: TGTGCCAGCGGGGGGGACAGGGCAGCTTTCTTT.

V gene TRBV18 combines with J gene TRBJ2-7, with 13 nucleotides matching TRBD2. CDR3 length: 17 amino acids. Germline lookup yields CDR1 KGHSH and CDR2 LQKENI. J lost 0 bases, V lost 5 bases, and 7 bases had no gene match. Written as DNA, the CDR3 is TGTGCCAGCTCAGGAAGGGGACTAGCGGGAAGCTCCTACGAGCAGTACTTC. Amino acid sequence: CASSGRGLAGSSYEQYF.

The chain links TRBV20-1 to TRBJ2-7, with D possibly matching TRBD1 (6 bases). This CDR3 has 13 residues. Looked up from germline, CDR1 is DFQATT and CDR2 is SNEGSKA (reference sequence). The V end lost 3 bases, the J end lost 7 bases, and 16 bases lay between the germline ends. The CDR3 loop is CSASAGDPFEQYF. CDR3 in DNA: TGCAGTGCTAGTGCAGGGGACCCCTTTGAGCAGTACTTC.

This clone was counted once. This chain uses TRBV24-1 with TRBJ1-1; D might be TRBD1 (5 bases). CDR3 length: 14 residues. In germline, CDR1 is KGHDR, CDR2 SFDVKD. V shed 4 bases and J shed 0 bases, with 8 bases lying between them. In nucleotides, the CDR3 is TGTGCCACCAGTGAGTCAGGGATGAACACTGAAGCTTTCTTT. Residues: CATSESGMNTEAFF.

J is TRBJ2-1 and V is TRBV28, with D possibly being TRBD2 (6 bases). Trimming pared 5 bases from V and 6 bases from J, leaving 14 bases between. This CDR3 region has 14 residues. Germline CDR1 is MDHEN and CDR2 is SYDVKM. CDR3 nucleotides: TGTGCCAGCAGTCCGATTGAGGAGGGCAATGAGCAGTTCTTC. Translating gives CASSPIEEGNEQFF. The full variable domain, rest sourced from reference TRBV28 and TRBJ2-1, is DVKVTQSSRYLVKRTGEKVFLECVQDMDHENMFWYRQDPGLGLRLIYFSYDVKMKEKGDIPEGYSVSREKKERFSLILESASTNQTSMYLCASSPIEEGNEQFFGPGTRLTVL.

The V gene is TRBV19, the J gene TRBJ1-5; 9 bases are a match to TRBD1. Germline V CDR1 and CDR2: LNHDA, SQIVND (reference sequence). The ends lost 6 bases at V and 5 bases at J; junction bases unmatched: 11. The CDR3 has 16 amino acids. This chain's CDR3 is CASRPQGQGGDQPQHF. CDR3 sequence (DNA): TGTGCCAGTAGGCCCCAGGGACAGGGCGGCGATCAGCCCCAGCATTTT.

This chain connects TRBV5-1 to TRBJ2-5, with unresolved D. This CDR3 spans 15 amino acids. V was clipped by 0 bases and J by 2 bases, with 11 bases between them. Germline V lookup: CDR1 SGHRS, CDR2 YFSETQ. The CDR3 sequence is CASSLGAIQQETQYF. Written as DNA, the CDR3 is TGCGCCAGCAGCTTGGGGGCAATCCAACAAGAGACCCAGTACTTC. The full variable domain, its missing parts supplied by reference TRBV5-1 and TRBJ2-5, is KAGVTQTPRYLIKTRGQQVTLSCSPISGHRSVSWYQQTPGQGLQFLFEYFSETQRNKGNFPGRFSGRQFSNSRSEMNVSTLELGDSALYLCASSLGAIQQETQYFGPGTRLLVL.

The chain uses TRBV15 and TRBJ1-5; no definite D call. This CDR3 spans 14 amino acids. CDR1 is LNHNV, CDR2 YYDKDF, per germline (reference sequence). Between the trimmed V and J ends, which lost 0 bases and 5 bases, there was a span of 8 bases. The CDR3 DNA follows: TGTGCCACCAGCAGAGAAATTCGGGATCAGCCCCAGCATTTT. It yields the protein CATSREIRDQPQHF.

The genes are TRBV28 and TRBJ1-1; TRBD1 might be the D (6 bases). This CDR3 is built from 15 residues. Germline values: CDR1 MDHEN, CDR2 SYDVKM. V was shortened by 4 bases and J by 6 bases, with 18 bases between the two germline ends. The CDR3 spells CASSSEGGIVSEAFF. CDR3 nucleotides: TGTGCCAGCAGTTCCGAGGGGGGGATTGTTTCTGAAGCTTTCTTT.

This clone appeared a single time. The V and J genes are TRBV20-1 and TRBJ1-1, with a tentative D call TRBD1 (5 bases). CDR3 size: 15 residues. Germline V lookup: CDR1 DFQATT, CDR2 SNEGSKA (reference sequence). The V gene lost 3 bases and the J gene lost 1 base, with 15 bases spanning the gap. The CDR3 sequence: CSASGAGSPNTEAFF. Here the CDR3 DNA reads TGCAGTGCTAGTGGGGCAGGAAGCCCGAACACTGAAGCTTTCTTT.

This chain links TRBV30 with TRBJ2-3; a weak D match, TRBD1 (6 bases). Germline loops: CDR1 GTSNPN, CDR2 SVGIG (reference sequence). Trimming removed 2 bases from V and 2 bases from J, with 11 bases in between. The CDR3 extends over 14 amino acids. As DNA, the CDR3 is TGTGCCTGGAGTCTCCTGGGGGCCACAGATACGCAGTATTTT. Translating gives CAWSLLGATDTQYF.

The V call is TRBV29-1, the J call TRBJ2-1, with D tentatively TRBD2 (7 bases). Germline V gene data show CDR1 as SQVTM and CDR2 as ANQGSEA. The V gene lost 6 bases and the J gene lost 0 bases, with 15 bases spanning the gap. The CDR3 has 15 residues. The CDR3 reads CSVSGGPVSYNEQFF. The CDR3 DNA follows: TGCAGCGTATCCGGGGGGCCCGTCTCCTACAATGAGCAGTTCTTC.

The genes are TRBV7-2 and TRBJ1-3, with D possibly being TRBD1 (5 bases). V lost 2 bases to trimming and J lost 9 bases, with 11 bases between them. CDR1 is SGHTA, CDR2 FQGNSA, per germline. The CDR3 sequence is 13 residues long. CDR3 residues: CASSLSGSGTIYF. The CDR3 DNA is TGTGCCAGCAGCTTATCAGGGTCGGGCACCATATATTTT.

The chain employs TRBV5-1 and TRBJ2-7; no clear D gene. There are 14 residues in the CDR3. Trimming took 0 bases from V and 1 from J, leaving 8 bases between them. Germline CDR1 and CDR2: SGHRS and YFSETQ. The CDR3 nucleotides are TGCGCCAGCAGCTTGGCCCAGGTATCCTACGAGCAGTACTTC. It codes for CASSLAQVSYEQYF.

The chain uses TRBV6-5 and TRBJ2-1; 8 positions agree with TRBD1. The CDR3 is made up of 15 amino acids. Per germline, CDR1 MNHEY and CDR2 SVGAGI. V gave up 7 bases and J gave up 4 bases; unmatched junction bases: 9. The CDR3 DNA reads as TGTGCCAGCAACCTCGACAGGGGCCTGTACAATGAGCAGTTCTTC. It translates to CASNLDRGLYNEQFF.

The V call is TRBV3-1 (or the pseudogene TRBV3-2), the J call TRBJ2-7; 12 nucleotides align to TRBD2. This CDR3 is 18 amino acids long. In germline, CDR1 is LGHDT, CDR2 YNNKEL (reference sequence). J gave up 0 bases and V 2 bases, and 8 bases lay outside the gene matches. CDR3 sequence: CASSQKLAGGPYSYEQYF. The CDR3 DNA follows: TGTGCCAGCAGCCAAAAACTAGCGGGGGGCCCTTACTCCTACGAGCAGTACTTC.

This chain's CDR3 is CASSVAPTAPYGYTF. CDR3 nucleotides: TGTGCCAGCAGCGTAGCGCCGACAGCTCCCTATGGCTACACCTTC. This chain connects TRBV9 to TRBJ1-2, with a possible D match to TRBD1 (5 bases). V was clipped by 0 bases and J by 4 bases, with 13 bases between them. The CDR3 is 15 amino acids. Looked up from germline, CDR1 is SGDLS and CDR2 is YYNGEE.

This clone was found once. The chain uses TRBV7-2 and TRBJ1-5; D ambiguous. CDR1 is SGHTA, CDR2 FQGNSA, per germline. Between the trimmed V and J ends, which lost 4 bases and 5 bases, there was a span of 12 bases. There are 14 residues in the CDR3. CDR3 amino acids: CASSSGLIDQPQHF. The CDR3 DNA follows: TGTGCCAGCAGCTCAGGACTCATTGATCAGCCCCAGCATTTT.

The V and J genes are TRBV6-5 and TRBJ2-1; 7 bases fit TRBD1. V was pared by 8 bases and J by 8 bases, with 9 bases of the junction left unmatched. The CDR3 consists of 13 residues. The germline V gene encodes CDR1 MNHEY and CDR2 SVGAGI. The CDR3 DNA sequence: TGTGCCAGCGGAGAGGGGGCTAGGGATGAGCAGTTCTTC. Translating gives CASGEGARDEQFF.